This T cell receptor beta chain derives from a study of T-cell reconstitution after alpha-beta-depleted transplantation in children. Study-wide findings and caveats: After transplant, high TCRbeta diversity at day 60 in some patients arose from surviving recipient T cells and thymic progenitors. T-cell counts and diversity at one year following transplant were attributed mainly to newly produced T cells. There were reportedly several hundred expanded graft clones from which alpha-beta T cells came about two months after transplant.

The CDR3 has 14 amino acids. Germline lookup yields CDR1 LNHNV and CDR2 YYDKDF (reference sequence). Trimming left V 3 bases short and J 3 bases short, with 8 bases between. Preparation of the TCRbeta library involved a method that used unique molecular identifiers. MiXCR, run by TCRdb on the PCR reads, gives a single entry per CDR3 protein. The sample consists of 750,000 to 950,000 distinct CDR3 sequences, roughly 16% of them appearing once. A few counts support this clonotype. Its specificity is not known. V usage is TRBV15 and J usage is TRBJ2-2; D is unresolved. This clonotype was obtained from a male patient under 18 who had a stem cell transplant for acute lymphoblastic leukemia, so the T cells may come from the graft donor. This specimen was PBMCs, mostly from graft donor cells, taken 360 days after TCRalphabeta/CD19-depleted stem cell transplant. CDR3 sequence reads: CATSSVMYTGELFF. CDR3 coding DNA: TGTGCCACCAGCAGCGTCATGTACACCGGGGAGCTGTTTTTT. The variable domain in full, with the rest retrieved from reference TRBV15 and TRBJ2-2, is DAMVIQNPRYQVTQFGKPVTLSCSQTLNHNVMYWYQQKSSQAPKLLFHYYDKDFNNEADTPDNFQSRRPNTSFCFLDIRSPGLGDTAMYLCATSSVMYTGELFFGEGSRLTVL.